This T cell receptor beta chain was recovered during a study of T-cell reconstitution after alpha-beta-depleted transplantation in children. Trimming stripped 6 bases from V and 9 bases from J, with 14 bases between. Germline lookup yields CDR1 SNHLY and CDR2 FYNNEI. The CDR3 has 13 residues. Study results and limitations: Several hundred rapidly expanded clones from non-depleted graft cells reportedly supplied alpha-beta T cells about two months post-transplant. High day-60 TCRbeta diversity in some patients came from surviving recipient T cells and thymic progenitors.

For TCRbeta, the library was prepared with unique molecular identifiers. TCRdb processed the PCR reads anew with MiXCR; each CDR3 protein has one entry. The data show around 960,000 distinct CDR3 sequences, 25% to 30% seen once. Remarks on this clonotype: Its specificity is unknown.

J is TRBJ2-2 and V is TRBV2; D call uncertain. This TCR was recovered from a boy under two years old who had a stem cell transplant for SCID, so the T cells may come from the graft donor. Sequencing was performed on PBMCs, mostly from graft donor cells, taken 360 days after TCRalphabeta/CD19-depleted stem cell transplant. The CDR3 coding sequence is TGTGCCAGCAGCGGGTTTCGGGTCAGGGAGCTGTTTTTT. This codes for CASSGFRVRELFF.